This TCR beta chain emerged from a study of T cells in narcolepsy. Study-wide context: Healthy controls were enrolled alongside patients with narcolepsy type 1 or type 2.

About this clone itself: What it binds is not known.

Profiled with immunoSEQ multiplex PCR; TCRdb holds only in-frame clones, not every one. Counted here are tens of thousands of clones, approximately 88% occurring once; the ten biggest clones make up roughly 1.2%. Whole-study findings and limits: No autoreactive T cell clone sequences appeared in some memory CD4+ repertoires. Healthy controls reportedly lacked the autoreactive clonotypes serially found in patients' blood. Same-patient CSF and blood CD4+ T cell clonotypes included HCRT-specific and TRIB2-specific autoreactive ones.

V was pared by 2 bases and J by 1 base, with 7 bases of the junction left unmatched. Germline V gene data show CDR1 as SEHNR and CDR2 as FQNEAQ (reference sequence). CDR3 length: 18 amino acids. The chain couples TRBV7-9 to TRBJ2-4, with 11 positions matching TRBD2. The sequence was collected from a human donor with narcolepsy. The sample taken for sequencing was CD45RA- memory CD4+ T cells from PBMCs. CDR3 in DNA: TGTGCCAGCAGCTTATTTCTAGCGGGGGGCGGGGCCAAAAACATTCAGTACTTC. This gives the protein CASSLFLAGGGAKNIQYF.